The 27 T cell receptor beta chains reported below all come from one sample, sequenced in a study of T-cell reconstitution after alpha-beta-depleted transplantation in children. The TCRbeta library was prepared with unique molecular identifiers. One entry per CDR3 protein results from TCRdb running MiXCR on the PCR reads. Counted here are 530,000 or so distinct CDR3 sequences, over 20% occurring once; the ten biggest clones make up approximately 39%. This sample comprised PBMCs, obtained before TCRalphabeta/CD19-depleted stem cell transplant. The receptors here all came from a boy under two years old with Wiskott-Aldrich syndrome, due to receive a stem cell transplant.

There are a few counts of this clonotype. J is TRBJ2-5 and V is TRBV10-3, with 7 bases that match TRBD1. CDR3 length equals 15 residues. CDR1 is ENHRY and CDR2 is SYGVKD in the germline V gene. Trimming removed 5 bases from V and 1 base from J; junction bases left unmatched: 7. The CDR3 nucleotides are TGTGCCATCAGTAAAATCGGGACAGTCCAAGAGACCCAGTACTTC. It encodes CAISKIGTVQETQYF.

The chain carries TRBV27 and TRBJ2-3; D unclear. The germline V gene has CDR1 MNHEY and CDR2 SMNVEV (reference sequence). Trimming took 0 bases from V and 3 from J, leaving 10 bases between them. CDR3 length: 15 amino acids. CDR3 amino acids: CASSLSVDVTDTQYF. The CDR3 coding sequence is TGTGCCAGCAGTTTATCGGTGGATGTAACAGATACGCAGTATTTT.

The table lists this clonotype with a few counts. The genes are TRBV11-1 and TRBJ2-2; the match to TRBD1 covers 7 bases. This CDR3 is 15 amino acids long. With 5 bases clipped from V and 3 bases from J, the junction kept 6 bases outside the gene matches. CDR1 and CDR2 from the germline V gene are SGHAT and FQDESV (reference sequence). CDR3 DNA sequence: TGTGCCAGCAGCCCGACAGGGATGCACACCGGGGAGCTGTTTTTT. This sequence encodes CASSPTGMHTGELFF.

The J gene is TRBJ2-1, the V gene TRBV10-3; 10 bases are a match to TRBD2. The trim removed 2 bases at V and 7 bases at J, leaving 5 bases unmatched. Looked up from germline, CDR1 is ENHRY and CDR2 is SYGVKD. The CDR3 loop spans 15 amino acids. The CDR3: CAISEDRSGRNEQFF. The CDR3 DNA reads as TGTGCCATCAGTGAGGACCGTAGCGGGAGGAATGAGCAGTTCTTC.

This clonotype is a singleton in its sample. The V call is TRBV7-9, the J call TRBJ2-7, with D uncertain. The ends were cut back, 1 base at V and 5 bases at J, with 12 bases in the middle. CDR3 size: 14 residues. Germline V gives CDR1 SEHNR, CDR2 FQNEAQ (reference sequence). This CDR3 is CASSLVGRWNEQYF. CDR3 in DNA: TGTGCCAGCAGCTTAGTTGGCAGGTGGAACGAGCAGTACTTC.

This clonotype has a handful of counts. The V gene is TRBV28, the J gene TRBJ2-2; the match to TRBD1 covers 9 bases. This CDR3 has 16 amino acids. Germline V lookup: CDR1 MDHEN, CDR2 SYDVKM. V was clipped by 4 bases and J by 4 bases; unmatched bases: 7. This chain's CDR3 is CASSSRLTGGTGELFF. In DNA form, the CDR3 reads TGTGCCAGCAGTTCCAGACTGACAGGGGGCACCGGGGAGCTGTTTTTT.

This clonotype was seen a few times. V gene TRBV5-1 combines with J gene TRBJ2-1; 8 nucleotides match TRBD2. The germline CDR1 and CDR2 sequences are SGHRS and YFSETQ. The J segment lost 2 bases and the V segment lost 3 bases, leaving 1 base of the junction unmatched. The CDR3 spans 14 residues. CDR3: CASSWTSTYNEQFF. CDR3 nucleotides: TGCGCCAGCAGCTGGACTAGCACCTACAATGAGCAGTTCTTC. The variable domain in full, completed from reference TRBV5-1 and TRBJ2-1, reads KAGVTQTPRYLIKTRGQQVTLSCSPISGHRSVSWYQQTPGQGLQFLFEYFSETQRNKGNFPGRFSGRQFSNSRSEMNVSTLELGDSALYLCASSWTSTYNEQFFGPGTRLTVL.

This clonotype has only a few counts. This sequence joins TRBV14 and TRBJ2-7; D perhaps matches TRBD2 (7 bases). The CDR3 contains 17 residues. Germline assignment: CDR1 SGHDN and CDR2 FVKESK. V lost 4 bases and J 2 bases, leaving 21 bases between the germline ends. The DNA for the CDR3 is TGTGCCAGCAGCCCTCTAAGGGGGGGACACACGACCTACGAGCAGTACTTC. It codes for CASSPLRGGHTTYEQYF.

This clonotype came up once. This chain links TRBV13 with TRBJ2-1; D perhaps matches TRBD2 (5 bases). This CDR3 is 13 amino acids long. The V end was cut by 4 bases, the J end by 5 bases, with 9 bases between. From germline, CDR1 is PRHDT and CDR2 FYEKMQ (reference sequence). CDR3 protein: CASSYEGNNEQFF. As DNA, the CDR3 is TGTGCCAGCAGCTATGAGGGTAACAATGAGCAGTTCTTC.

The chain couples TRBV7-3 to TRBJ2-1; D gene uncertain. The germline V and J ends were trimmed by 6 bases and 0 bases, with 15 bases remaining between them. This CDR3 region has 16 residues. Germline loops: CDR1 SGHTA, CDR2 FQGTGA. The CDR3 loop is CASSSMGLSSYNEQFF. DNA for the CDR3: TGTGCCAGCAGTTCAATGGGATTGAGCTCCTACAATGAGCAGTTCTTC.

The chain carries TRBV7-2 and TRBJ1-3; D call uncertain. Trimming cost V 4 bases and J 0 bases, with 13 bases left between them. The CDR3 loop spans 16 amino acids. Germline V CDR1 and CDR2: SGHTA, FQGNSA. This chain's CDR3 is CASSSSRPSSGNTIYF. In nucleotides, the CDR3 is TGTGCCAGCAGCTCTTCGCGACCCAGCTCTGGAAACACCATATATTTT.

The J gene is TRBJ2-7, the V gene TRBV3-1; 9 bases line up with TRBD2. Germline loops: CDR1 LGHDT, CDR2 YNNKEL (reference sequence). V trimming: 4 bases; J trimming: 5 bases; junction bases outside the gene matches: 9. The CDR3 loop spans 15 amino acids. The CDR3 coding sequence is TGTGCCAGCAGCCGAGCGGGAGGTCTCGGGAACGAGCAGTACTTC. Encoded protein: CASSRAGGLGNEQYF.

This chain links TRBV30 with TRBJ2-3, with 7 bases lining up with TRBD1. There are 17 residues in the CDR3. The V gene end was trimmed by 0 bases and the J gene end by 3 bases; junction bases not matched to a gene: 12. Germline V lookup: CDR1 GTSNPN, CDR2 SVGIG (reference sequence). The CDR3 DNA reads TGTGCCTGGAGTGTAGGGGGCAGGGTTGTTGGAACAGATACGCAGTATTTT. This encodes CAWSVGGRVVGTDTQYF.

This sequence joins TRBV7-2 and TRBJ2-5; 8 bases are a match to TRBD1. This CDR3 is built from 17 residues. V shed 5 bases, J shed 2 bases, and the junction held 13 bases outside the gene matches. CDR1 and CDR2 from the germline V gene are SGHTA and FQGNSA. CDR3 coding DNA: TGTGCCAGCAGCCCCTTTTTTTCGGGACAGGAACAAGAGACCCAGTACTTC. Its protein product is CASSPFFSGQEQETQYF.

This clonotype was picked up a small number of times. This chain uses TRBV7-9 with TRBJ2-1; the D call may be TRBD1 or TRBD2 (5 bases each). Trimming took off 0 bases at V and 7 bases at J, with 13 bases between the two ends. The CDR3 runs to 15 residues. Germline-derived CDR1 and CDR2 are SEHNR and FQNEAQ (reference sequence). The CDR3 sequence is CASSLASLGVNEQFF. DNA of the CDR3: TGTGCCAGCAGCTTAGCGAGCCTGGGGGTGAATGAGCAGTTCTTC.

The DNA for the CDR3 is TGCGCCAGCAGCTCCCAATCCGGGACTACGCAGTATTTT. It yields the protein CASSSQSGTTQYF. V is TRBV5-1 and J is TRBJ2-3, with D perhaps matching TRBD1 or TRBD2 (5 bases each). Germline CDR1 and CDR2: SGHRS and YFSETQ. The ends were cut back, 3 bases at V and 8 bases at J, with 13 bases in the middle. This CDR3 has 13 amino acids.

This clonotype was observed a handful of times. V is TRBV10-3 and J is TRBJ1-3, with unresolved D. Germline CDR1 is ENHRY and CDR2 is SYGVKD. V was cut by 8 bases and J by 0 bases, with 14 bases left in between. This CDR3 region has 15 residues. CDR3 DNA: TGTGCCATCGGCCTCAGAGGGAGCTCTGGAAACACCATATATTTT. Protein sequence: CAIGLRGSSGNTIYF.

This clonotype was observed a handful of times. This sequence joins TRBV5-1 and TRBJ2-7, with 10 bases identical to TRBD1. Germline-derived CDR1 and CDR2 are SGHRS and YFSETQ. The CDR3 runs 14 residues. V was pared by 4 bases and J by 5 bases, with 6 bases of the junction left unmatched. CDR3 bases: TGCGCCAGCAGCCGTGGGACAGGGGTCCACGAGCAGTACTTC. This codes for CASSRGTGVHEQYF.

The chain combines TRBV7-2 with TRBJ2-7; 12 nucleotides agree with TRBD2. The CDR3 is made up of 16 amino acids. Trimming at V came to 1 base and at J to 9 bases, leaving 10 bases not matched to a gene. Germline assignment: CDR1 SGHTA and CDR2 FQGNSA. CDR3 in amino acids: CASSLGTSGRFFGQYF. The DNA for the CDR3 is TGTGCCAGCAGCTTAGGAACTAGCGGGAGGTTTTTCGGGCAGTACTTC.

This clonotype appeared many times. The junction departs from germline at one end; a sequencing error may be responsible. V and J are TRBV5-1 and TRBJ2-1; D is unresolved. The CDR3 totals 15 residues. CDR1 and CDR2 from the germline V gene are SGHRS and YFSETQ. CDR3 residues: CASSLGVSSYNEQFF. The DNA of the CDR3 is TGTGCCAGCAGCTTGGGCGTGAGCTCCTACAATGAGCAGTTCTTC.

The chain joins TRBV29-1 to TRBJ2-1, with TRBD1 identical over 7 bases. V was clipped by 6 bases and J by 11 bases; unmatched bases: 13. The CDR3 contains 13 residues. CDR1 and CDR2 (germline): SQVTM, ANQGSEA. In nucleotides, the CDR3 is TGCAGCGTCCTCGGCCCCTTGACAGGGAAGCAGTTCTTC. Translated: CSVLGPLTGKQFF.

The chain employs TRBV7-2 and TRBJ1-1; the D is unclear. Trimming shortened V by 7 bases and J by 0 bases, and 15 bases separated the two germline ends. From germline, CDR1 is SGHTA and CDR2 FQGNSA. The CDR3 length is 15 residues. The CDR3 region is CASTSTEWVNTEAFF. Here the CDR3 DNA reads TGTGCCAGCACCTCAACAGAATGGGTGAACACTGAAGCTTTCTTT.

J is TRBJ2-5 and V is TRBV20-1; a weak D match, TRBD1 (6 bases). Trimming shortened V by 3 bases and J by 4 bases, and 18 bases separated the two germline ends. Germline CDR1 DFQATT, CDR2 SNEGSKA (reference sequence). The CDR3 is 15 amino acids. CDR3 region: CSASVPQGSSETQYF. The CDR3 DNA reads TGCAGTGCTAGCGTCCCCCAGGGGTCGTCAGAGACCCAGTACTTC.

This chain links TRBV5-1 with TRBJ2-2; tentatively, D is TRBD1 (5 bases). The CDR3 is 17 amino acids. CDR1 and CDR2 from the germline V gene are SGHRS and YFSETQ. Trimming took 0 bases from V and 0 from J, leaving 12 bases between them. The CDR3 here is CASSLATGSANTGELFF. The CDR3 nucleotides read TGCGCCAGCAGCTTGGCTACAGGATCCGCGAACACCGGGGAGCTGTTTTTT.

This clonotype was counted between two and nine times. The chain joins TRBV18 to TRBJ2-3, with D possibly TRBD2 on 5 matching bases. The V gene lost 8 bases and the J gene lost 0 bases, with 15 bases spanning the gap. Germline CDR1 reads KGHSH; CDR2 reads LQKENI. The CDR3 has 15 amino acids. CDR3 amino acids: CASHSGIASTDTQYF. DNA for the CDR3: TGTGCCAGCCATTCCGGGATCGCTAGCACAGATACGCAGTATTTT.

There are a few counts of this clonotype. The V and J genes are TRBV5-6 and TRBJ1-1, with TRBD1 as a possible D gene (6 bases). The germline V and J ends were trimmed by 3 bases and 5 bases, with 20 bases remaining between them. CDR3 size: 16 residues. Germline CDR1 SGHDT, CDR2 YYEEEE. This CDR3 reads CASSWRQDLVLTEAFF. The DNA for the CDR3 is TGTGCCAGCAGCTGGAGACAGGACTTGGTTCTAACTGAAGCTTTCTTT. Based on the CDR3 plus reference TRBV5-6 and TRBJ1-1, the full variable domain is DAGVTQSPTHLIKTRGQQVTLRCSPKSGHDTVSWYQQALGQGPQFIFQYYEEEERQRGNFPDRFSGHQFPNYSSELNVNALLLGDSALYLCASSWRQDLVLTEAFFGQGTRLTVV.

The CDR3 DNA reads as TGTGCCACCGGGGGGTACTCTGGGGCCAACGTCCTGACTTTC. It is translated as CATGGYSGANVLTF. The chain recombines TRBV7-9 with TRBJ2-6; 7 bases are shared with TRBD2. The CDR3 length is 14 residues. The V gene end was trimmed by 10 bases and the J gene end by 0 bases; junction bases not matched to a gene: 3. Germline V gene data show CDR1 as SEHNR and CDR2 as FQNEAQ (reference sequence).